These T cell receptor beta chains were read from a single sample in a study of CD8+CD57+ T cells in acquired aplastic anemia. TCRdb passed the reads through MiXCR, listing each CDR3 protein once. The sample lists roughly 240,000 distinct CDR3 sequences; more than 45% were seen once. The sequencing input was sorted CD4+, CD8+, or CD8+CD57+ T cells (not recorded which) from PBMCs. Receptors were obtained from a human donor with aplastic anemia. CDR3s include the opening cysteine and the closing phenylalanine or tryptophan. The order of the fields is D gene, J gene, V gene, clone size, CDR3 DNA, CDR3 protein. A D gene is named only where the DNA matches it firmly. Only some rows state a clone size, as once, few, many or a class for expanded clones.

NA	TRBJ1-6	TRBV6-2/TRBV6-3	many	TGTGCCACCGAGGACATTGGGTCACCCCTCCACTTT	CATEDIGSPLHF
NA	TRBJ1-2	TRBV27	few	TGTGCCAGCAGTTTAGGCAGGGTCGGCTATGGCTACACCTTC	CASSLGRVGYGYTF
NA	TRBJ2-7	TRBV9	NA	TGTGCCAGCAGCGTACAGGACACCTACGAGCAGTACTTC	CASSVQDTYEQYF
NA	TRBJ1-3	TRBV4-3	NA	TGCGCCAGCAGCCAAGACGGGTCTGGAAACACCATATATTTT	CASSQDGSGNTIYF
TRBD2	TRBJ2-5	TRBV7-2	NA	TGTGCCAGCAGCTTAAGGGGAGGGCTAGCGGGGGATCAAGAGACCCAGTACTTC	CASSLRGGLAGDQETQYF
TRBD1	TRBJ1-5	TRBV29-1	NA	TGCAGCGTTATCGCAGGGGGTCTTCAGCCCCAGCATTTT	CSVIAGGLQPQHF
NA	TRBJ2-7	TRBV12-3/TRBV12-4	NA	TGTGCCAGCAGCTTAGTTAGTCCAGGCTCCTACGAGCAGTACTTC	CASSLVSPGSYEQYF
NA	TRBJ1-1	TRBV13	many	TGTGCCAGCAGCTTACCACAGGGTATGAACACTGAAGCTTTCTTT	CASSLPQGMNTEAFF
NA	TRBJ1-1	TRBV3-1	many	TGTGCCAGCAGCCAAGCTGTCTACCCGCTTGAAGCTTTCTTT	CASSQAVYPLEAFF
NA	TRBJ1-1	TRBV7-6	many	TGTGCCAGCAGCTCGAACAAGAACACTGAAGCTTTCTTT	CASSSNKNTEAFF
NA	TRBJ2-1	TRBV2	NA	TGTGCCAGCAGTCCAAAGGGTGGAAACTACAATGAGCAGTTCTTC	CASSPKGGNYNEQFF
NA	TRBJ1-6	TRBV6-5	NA	TGTGCTAGCAGATTGAAAACGTCCGGTCGGGTTAATTCACCCCTCCACTTT	CASRLKTSGRVNSPLHF
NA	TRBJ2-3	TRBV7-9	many	TGTGCCAGCAGCGGCAGCGACGGGGGTAGCACAGATACGCAGTATTTT	CASSGSDGGSTDTQYF
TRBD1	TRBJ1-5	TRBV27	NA	TGTGCCAGCAGTCGCACAAACAGGGGTTCGAATCAGCCCCAGCATTTT	CASSRTNRGSNQPQHF
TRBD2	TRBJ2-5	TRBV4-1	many	TGCGCCAGCAGCCATCCGGGACTAGCGCAGGAGACCCAGTACTTC	CASSHPGLAQETQYF
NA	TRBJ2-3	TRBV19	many	TGTGCCAGTAGTCGGGGGGATACGCAGTATTTT	CASSRGDTQYF
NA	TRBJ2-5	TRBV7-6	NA	TGTGCCAGCAGCCTGACTTATAGGCAAGAGGCCCAGTACTTC	CASSLTYRQEAQYF
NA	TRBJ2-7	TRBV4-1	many	TGCGCCAGCAGCCCCATGGGAGCGGCGGCGGACGAGCAGTACTTC	CASSPMGAAADEQYF
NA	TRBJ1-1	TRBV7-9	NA	TGCGCCAGCAACCAAGTTTTTACCAGGGGTAGGTGGGCCACTGAAGCTTTCTTT	CASNQVFTRGRWATEAFF
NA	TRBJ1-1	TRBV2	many	TGTGCCAGCAGTCGTGAGCTGGTCTCTGAAGCTTTCTTT	CASSRELVSEAFF
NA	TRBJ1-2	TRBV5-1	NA	TGTGCCAGCAGCGGCGGGGCAGGGACTGGAAACACCTTC	CASSGGAGTGNTF
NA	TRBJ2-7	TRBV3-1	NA	TGTGCCAGCAGCCAAGAAGACAGCATTTACTACGAGCAGTACTTC	CASSQEDSIYYEQYF
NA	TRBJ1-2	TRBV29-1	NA	TGCAGCGCCGGAGGGTCGGAGGGGAATGGCTACACCTTC	CSAGGSEGNGYTF
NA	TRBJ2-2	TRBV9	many	TGTGCCAGCAGCGTAGCGGGCACCGGGGAGCTGTTTTTT	CASSVAGTGELFF
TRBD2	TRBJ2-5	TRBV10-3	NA	TGTGCCAGCAGTGAAACCGAGCGGGAGAAGAATGAGCAGTACTTC	CASSETEREKNEQYF
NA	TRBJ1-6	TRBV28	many	TGTGCCAGCAGTTTATTACCAGTCGGGTCACCCCTCCACTTT	CASSLLPVGSPLHF
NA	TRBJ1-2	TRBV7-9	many	TGTGCCAGCAGCCCCGGGTACTATGGCTACACCTTC	CASSPGYYGYTF
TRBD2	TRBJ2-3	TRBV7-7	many	TGTGCTAGCAGCTTCAGACTAGCGGAGTCAACAGATACGCAGTATTTT	CASSFRLAESTDTQYF
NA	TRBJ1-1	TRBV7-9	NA	TGCGCCAGCAGCTTTGGAGGGCTTGTCACTGAAGCTTTCTTT	CASSFGGLVTEAFF
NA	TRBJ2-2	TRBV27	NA	TGTGCCAGCACCCCCGGGGGCGCGAACACCGGGGAGCTGTTTTTT	CASTPGGANTGELFF
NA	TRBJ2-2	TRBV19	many	TGTGCCAGTACGGCGGGCGTCTGGGAGCTGTTTTTT	CASTAGVWELFF
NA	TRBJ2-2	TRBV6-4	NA	TGTGCCAGCAGTGACGGACAGGGGGAGCTGTTTTTT	CASSDGQGELFF
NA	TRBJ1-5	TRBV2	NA	TGTGCCAGCAGTCCCACCGATCCGGGGTGGCAAGGGTTGAAGCCCCAGCATTTT	CASSPTDPGWQGLKPQHF
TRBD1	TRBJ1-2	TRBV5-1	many	TGCGCCAGCAGCCCTCTGGGACAGGGGGACCCCTATGGCTACACCTTC	CASSPLGQGDPYGYTF
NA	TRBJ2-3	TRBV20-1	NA	TGCAGTGCTAGAACCGGGACTAGCACAGATACGCAGTATTTT	CSARTGTSTDTQYF
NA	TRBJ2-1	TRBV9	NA	TGTGCCAGCAGCGTCGCACGACTAGTTCGTTCCTACAATGAGCAGTTCTTC	CASSVARLVRSYNEQFF
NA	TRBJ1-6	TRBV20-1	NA	TGCAGTGCTAGAGTCCGGTCAGTCAACTATAATTCACCCCTCCACTTT	CSARVRSVNYNSPLHF
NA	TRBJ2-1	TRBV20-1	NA	TGCAGTGTTGCAAGCTTATACAATGAGCAGTTCTTC	CSVASLYNEQFF
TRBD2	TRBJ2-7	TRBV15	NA	TGTGCCACCAGCAGACCAGCGGGGGATTCGGGCGAGCAGTACTTC	CATSRPAGDSGEQYF
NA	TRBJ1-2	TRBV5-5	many	TGTGCCAGCAGCCGGGGGCGGGGACCTAGGGGCTACACCTTC	CASSRGRGPRGYTF
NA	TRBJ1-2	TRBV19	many	TGTGCCAGTATAGATCGCGGAGAAGCCTATGGCTACACCTTC	CASIDRGEAYGYTF
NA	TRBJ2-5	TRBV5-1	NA	TGCGCCAGCAGCGGTAGTGGGGGAGAGACCCAGTACTTC	CASSGSGGETQYF